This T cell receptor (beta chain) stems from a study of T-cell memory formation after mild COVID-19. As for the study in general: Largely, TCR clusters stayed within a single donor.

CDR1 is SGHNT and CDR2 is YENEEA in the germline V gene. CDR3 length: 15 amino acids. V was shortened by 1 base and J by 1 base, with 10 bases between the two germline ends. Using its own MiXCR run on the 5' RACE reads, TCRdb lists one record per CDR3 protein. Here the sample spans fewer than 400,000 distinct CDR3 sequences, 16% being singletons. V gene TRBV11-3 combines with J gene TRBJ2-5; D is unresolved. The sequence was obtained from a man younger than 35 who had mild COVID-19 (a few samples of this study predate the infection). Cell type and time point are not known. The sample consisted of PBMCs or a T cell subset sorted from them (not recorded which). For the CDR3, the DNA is TGTGCCAGCAGCTTAGGGAGCAGCGTCCAAGAGACCCAGTACTTC. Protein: CASSLGSSVQETQYF.